This T cell receptor beta chain was captured by sequencing in a study of blood T cells in healthy people across ages. Study information: The capture of about one barcoded beta molecule per two T cells was achieved by template switching.

Regarding the study as a whole: Whereas aged donors had fewer naive CD4+ cells, long-lived donors had more of them and higher diversity.

The use of a sample-barcoded 5' primer and a J-beta primer mix characterized a second PCR of about 7 to 12 cycles. A tag from a template-switch adaptor with 12 random nucleotides marked each cDNA molecule. The study obtained at least 2.5 million CDR3-containing paired-end reads from every sample. MiXCR was run by TCRdb on the 5' RACE reads, yielding one entry per CDR3 protein. The sample lists some 550,000 distinct CDR3 sequences, roughly 48% occurring once. A remark on this clonotype: Its antigen is undetermined.

The material sequenced was blood. This TCR came from a man at least 80 years old in good health.

The CDR3 bases are TGTGCCAGCAGCCAAGAGGGGACTAGGACCTACGAGCAGTACTTC. Amino acid sequence: CASSQEGTRTYEQYF. The chain is built from TRBV14 and TRBJ2-7; 8 nucleotides line up with TRBD2. Germline V lookup: CDR1 SGHDN, CDR2 FVKESK. V dropped 0 bases and J dropped 2; count of bases not matched to a gene: 3. The CDR3 covers 15 residues.